These T cell receptor beta chains were read from a single sample in a study of blood T cell repertoires in COVID-19. The table came from immunoSEQ multiplex PCR; TCRdb's copy has only in-frame clones and leaves some out. The data show around 140,000 clones, around 80% seen once. Sequences were obtained from peripheral blood. The origin of the receptors is a human donor with acute or convalescent COVID-19. The donor label of this sample is uncertain. Each CDR3 is given with its conserved first and last residue. Each record gives: CDR3 length, clone size, D gene, J gene, V gene, CDR3 protein, CDR3 DNA. The D gene is left open where the match is weak. Clone size is stated in some rows and not others, as once, few, many or a class when expanded.

cdr3_length: 15
clone_size: -
d_call: TRBD2
j_call: TRBJ2-5
v_call: TRBV14
cdr3_aa: CASSQERGGRETQYF
cdr3_nt: TGTGCCAGCAGCCAAGAGCGGGGGGGTCGGGAGACCCAGTACTTC

cdr3_length: 13
clone_size: -
d_call: -
j_call: TRBJ1-2
v_call: TRBV6-2/TRBV6-3
cdr3_aa: CASSYGLGGGYTF
cdr3_nt: TGTGCCAGCAGTTATGGCCTCGGGGGTGGCTACACCTTC

cdr3_length: 12
clone_size: once
d_call: -
j_call: TRBJ1-2
v_call: TRBV7-8
cdr3_aa: CASSPRTGGYTF
cdr3_nt: TGTGCCAGCAGCCCCCGGACGGGAGGCTACACCTTC

cdr3_length: 13
clone_size: -
d_call: -
j_call: TRBJ1-1
v_call: TRBV7-3
cdr3_aa: CASSLRGETEAFF
cdr3_nt: TGTGCCAGCAGTCTGCGGGGGGAGACTGAAGCTTTCTTT

cdr3_length: 17
clone_size: -
d_call: TRBD1
j_call: TRBJ1-4
v_call: TRBV5-1
cdr3_aa: CASSVGQGDGGAEKLFF
cdr3_nt: TGCGCCAGCAGCGTGGGACAGGGTGATGGTGGTGCGGAAAAACTGTTTTTT

cdr3_length: 13
clone_size: few
d_call: -
j_call: TRBJ1-6
v_call: TRBV2
cdr3_aa: CASTNQGGSPLHF
cdr3_nt: TGTGCCAGCACAAACCAGGGAGGGTCACCCCTCCACTTT

cdr3_length: 15
clone_size: once
d_call: TRBD2
j_call: TRBJ2-7
v_call: TRBV6-5
cdr3_aa: CASILIAGGPYEQYF
cdr3_nt: TGTGCCAGCATCCTGATAGCGGGGGGTCCCTACGAGCAGTACTTC

cdr3_length: 14
clone_size: -
d_call: TRBD1
j_call: TRBJ1-2
v_call: TRBV2
cdr3_aa: CASRTGSQNYGYTF
cdr3_nt: TGTGCCAGCAGGACAGGGTCACAAAACTATGGCTACACCTTC

cdr3_length: 13
clone_size: -
d_call: -
j_call: TRBJ1-1
v_call: TRBV7-3
cdr3_aa: CASSRSLNTEAFF
cdr3_nt: TGTGCCAGCAGCCGTTCCTTAAACACTGAAGCTTTCTTT

cdr3_length: 12
clone_size: -
d_call: -
j_call: TRBJ1-4
v_call: TRBV6-1
cdr3_aa: CASSERGEKLFF
cdr3_nt: TGTGCCAGCAGTGAACGGGGGGAAAAACTGTTTTTT

cdr3_length: 15
clone_size: -
d_call: TRBD1
j_call: TRBJ2-2
v_call: TRBV7-2
cdr3_aa: CASSPGGTNTGELFF
cdr3_nt: TGTGCCAGCAGCCCAGGGGGTACGAACACCGGGGAGCTGTTTTTT

cdr3_length: 14
clone_size: -
d_call: TRBD2
j_call: TRBJ2-4
v_call: TRBV9
cdr3_aa: CASAGGRGKNIQYF
cdr3_nt: TGTGCCAGCGCGGGAGGGCGAGGGAAAAACATTCAGTACTTC

cdr3_length: 12
clone_size: -
d_call: -
j_call: TRBJ1-3
v_call: TRBV7-9
cdr3_aa: CASSLGGNTIYF
cdr3_nt: TGTGCCAGCAGCTTGGGGGGGAACACCATATATTTT

cdr3_length: 16
clone_size: -
d_call: TRBD1
j_call: TRBJ2-5
v_call: TRBV6-1
cdr3_aa: CASSENRDRRKETQYF
cdr3_nt: TGTGCCAGCAGTGAAAATCGGGACAGGAGAAAAGAGACCCAGTACTTC

cdr3_length: 15
clone_size: -
d_call: TRBD1
j_call: TRBJ1-5
v_call: TRBV9
cdr3_aa: CASSDRTGRDQPQHF
cdr3_nt: TGTGCCAGCAGCGATCGGACAGGGCGAGATCAGCCCCAGCATTTT

cdr3_length: 13
clone_size: -
d_call: TRBD2
j_call: TRBJ2-5
v_call: TRBV18
cdr3_aa: CASSRGEKETQYF
cdr3_nt: TGTGCCAGCTCGCGGGGGGAGAAAGAGACCCAGTACTTC

cdr3_length: 15
clone_size: -
d_call: -
j_call: TRBJ2-2
v_call: TRBV12-1
cdr3_aa: CASSLTGADTGELFF
cdr3_nt: TGTGCCAGCAGCTTGACAGGGGCTGACACCGGGGAGCTGTTTTTT

cdr3_length: 12
clone_size: -
d_call: -
j_call: TRBJ1-1
v_call: TRBV2
cdr3_aa: CASSPDSTEAFF
cdr3_nt: TGTGCCAGCAGCCCCGACAGTACTGAAGCTTTCTTT

cdr3_length: 14
clone_size: -
d_call: -
j_call: TRBJ2-1
v_call: TRBV5-4
cdr3_aa: CASSSSASANEQFF
cdr3_nt: TGTGCCAGCAGCTCCTCCGCCAGCGCTAATGAGCAGTTCTTC

cdr3_length: 16
clone_size: -
d_call: -
j_call: TRBJ1-4
v_call: TRBV4-1
cdr3_aa: CASSQDQTAWGEKLFF
cdr3_nt: TGCGCCAGCAGCCAAGATCAAACAGCCTGGGGCGAAAAACTGTTTTTT

cdr3_length: 14
clone_size: -
d_call: -
j_call: TRBJ1-3
v_call: TRBV6-6
cdr3_aa: CASSPSYSGNTIYF
cdr3_nt: TGTGCCAGCAGTCCCTCTTATTCTGGAAACACCATATATTTT

cdr3_length: 16
clone_size: -
d_call: -
j_call: TRBJ2-2
v_call: TRBV5-6
cdr3_aa: CASSPGGWGYTGELFF
cdr3_nt: TGTGCCAGCAGCCCGGGGGGCTGGGGATACACCGGGGAGCTGTTTTTT

cdr3_length: 17
clone_size: -
d_call: TRBD2
j_call: TRBJ2-5
v_call: TRBV5-1
cdr3_aa: CASSFGLAGGTRETQYF
cdr3_nt: TGCGCCAGCAGCTTCGGACTAGCGGGGGGGACCCGGGAGACCCAGTACTTC

cdr3_length: 14
clone_size: -
d_call: TRBD2
j_call: TRBJ2-7
v_call: TRBV6-6
cdr3_aa: CASKTSGRSYEQYF
cdr3_nt: TGTGCCAGCAAGACTAGCGGCCGGAGTTACGAGCAGTACTTC

cdr3_length: 16
clone_size: many
d_call: TRBD2
j_call: TRBJ2-5
v_call: TRBV19
cdr3_aa: CASSDTGLPGGETQYF
cdr3_nt: TGTGCCAGTTCCGATACCGGGCTACCGGGAGGAGAGACCCAGTACTTC

cdr3_length: 15
clone_size: few
d_call: -
j_call: TRBJ2-7
v_call: TRBV4-2
cdr3_aa: CASSRGDGDSYEQYF
cdr3_nt: TGTGCCAGCAGCCGGGGGGACGGGGACTCCTACGAGCAGTACTTC

cdr3_length: 18
clone_size: few
d_call: TRBD2
j_call: TRBJ2-5
v_call: TRBV15
cdr3_aa: CATSRPMTSGGAEETQYF
cdr3_nt: TGTGCCACCAGCAGACCTATGACTAGCGGGGGGGCCGAAGAGACCCAGTACTTC

cdr3_length: 11
clone_size: -
d_call: -
j_call: TRBJ1-3
v_call: TRBV20-1
cdr3_aa: CSASSGNTIYF
cdr3_nt: TGCAGTGCTAGCTCGGGAAACACCATATATTTT

cdr3_length: 14
clone_size: -
d_call: TRBD1
j_call: TRBJ1-1
v_call: TRBV23-1
cdr3_aa: CASSPRTGEPEAFF
cdr3_nt: TGCGCCAGCAGTCCTCGTACAGGGGAACCTGAAGCTTTCTTT

cdr3_length: 14
clone_size: -
d_call: -
j_call: TRBJ1-2
v_call: TRBV20-1
cdr3_aa: CSASPPGKPYGYTF
cdr3_nt: TGCAGTGCTAGTCCACCGGGGAAACCTTATGGCTACACCTTC

cdr3_length: 16
clone_size: -
d_call: -
j_call: TRBJ1-3
v_call: TRBV6-5
cdr3_aa: CASSYSGSGVWDTIYF
cdr3_nt: TGTGCCAGCAGTTACTCGGGGTCAGGGGTGTGGGACACCATATATTTT

cdr3_length: 12
clone_size: -
d_call: TRBD1
j_call: TRBJ1-1
v_call: TRBV29-1
cdr3_aa: CSAGQTNTEAFF
cdr3_nt: TGCAGCGCGGGACAGACGAACACTGAAGCTTTCTTT

cdr3_length: 15
clone_size: few
d_call: TRBD2
j_call: TRBJ2-7
v_call: TRBV14
cdr3_aa: CASSLLAGGVHEQYF
cdr3_nt: TGTGCCAGCAGCCTCCTAGCGGGGGGGGTCCACGAGCAGTACTTC